Presented here are 9 T cell receptor beta chains from one specimen sequenced in a study of blood T cell repertoires in COVID-19. TCRdb's copy holds only in-frame clones and misses some; the assay was immunoSEQ multiplex PCR. The table includes just over 350,000 clones, less than 90% detected once. The sequenced sample consisted of peripheral blood. These receptors came from an older woman with COVID-19, enrolled during active disease.

V is TRBV4-3 and J is TRBJ1-2; 10 bases line up with TRBD1. Germline CDR1 LGHNA, CDR2 YSLEER. This CDR3 has 15 amino acids. The V and J ends lost 4 bases and 8 bases, in that order; junction bases with no gene match: 10. This CDR3 reads CASSLAGTGEAGYTF. The CDR3 coding sequence is TGCGCCAGCAGCCTTGCCGGGACAGGGGAAGCGGGCTACACCTTC.

The chain carries TRBV5-1 and TRBJ2-3; the match to TRBD2 covers 7 bases. The CDR3 loop spans 15 amino acids. Germline CDR1 is SGHRS and CDR2 is YFSETQ. The V and J ends lost 5 bases and 0 bases, in that order; junction bases with no gene match: 6. CDR3 DNA: TGCGCCAGCAGGTTGCGGGAGACAAGCACAGATACGCAGTATTTT. Translation: CASRLRETSTDTQYF. Full variable domain (remainder filled in from reference TRBV5-1 and TRBJ2-3): KAGVTQTPRYLIKTRGQQVTLSCSPISGHRSVSWYQQTPGQGLQFLFEYFSETQRNKGNFPGRFSGRQFSNSRSEMNVSTLELGDSALYLCASRLRETSTDTQYFGPGTRLTVL.

V is TRBV3-1 (or the pseudogene TRBV3-2) and J is TRBJ2-2, with a tentative D call TRBD1 (5 bases). CDR1 LGHDT and CDR2 YNNKEL come from the germline V gene (reference sequence). CDR3 size: 14 residues. Deletions cut 4 bases from V and 5 bases from J, with 11 bases between. The CDR3 here is CASSPRAGTGELFF. The CDR3 DNA follows: TGTGCCAGCAGCCCCCGGGCAGGGACCGGGGAGCTGTTTTTT.

This chain joins TRBV4-2 and TRBJ2-1; 10 bases are shared with TRBD2. There are 16 residues in the CDR3. Per the germline V gene, CDR1 is LGHNA and CDR2 is YNFKEQ. Germline trimming cut 0 bases from V and 3 bases from J; bases unmatched to any gene: 2. In nucleotides, the CDR3 is TGTGCCAGCAGCCAAGAAAGGACTAGCGGCTACAATGAGCAGTTCTTC. Encoded protein: CASSQERTSGYNEQFF.

V is TRBV19 and J is TRBJ1-2; possibly TRBD1 for D (5 bases). Germline CDR1 LNHDA, CDR2 SQIVND (reference sequence). Trimming took off 8 bases at V and 7 bases at J, with 23 bases between the two ends. The CDR3 covers 15 residues. The CDR3, as DNA: TGTGCCAGTCATCAGTCGGGGGGGATTATAGGTGGCTACACCTTC. Translation: CASHQSGGIIGGYTF.

The chain has TRBV27 and TRBJ2-7; 8 bases line up with TRBD2. This CDR3 contains 13 residues. Germline V lookup: CDR1 MNHEY, CDR2 SMNVEV (reference sequence). V was pared by 8 bases and J by 4 bases, with 7 bases of the junction left unmatched. The CDR3 is CASWPGGGYEQYF. The CDR3 DNA sequence: TGTGCCAGCTGGCCGGGAGGGGGGTACGAGCAGTACTTC.

This chain links TRBV5-1 with TRBJ2-5; D may be TRBD1 (6 bases). V was cut by 2 bases and J by 5 bases, with 13 bases left in between. The length of the CDR3 is 14 residues. The germline CDR1 and CDR2 sequences are SGHRS and YFSETQ. DNA of the CDR3: TGCGCCAGCAGCTTACACAACACAGGGGAGACCCAGTACTTC. Translated, it gives CASSLHNTGETQYF. The full variable domain, its missing parts supplied by reference TRBV5-1 and TRBJ2-5, is KAGVTQTPRYLIKTRGQQVTLSCSPISGHRSVSWYQQTPGQGLQFLFEYFSETQRNKGNFPGRFSGRQFSNSRSEMNVSTLELGDSALYLCASSLHNTGETQYFGPGTRLLVL.

This chain connects TRBV9 to TRBJ1-4, with TRBD1 matching 7 bases. CDR1 is SGDLS and CDR2 is YYNGEE in the germline V gene. The CDR3 consists of 15 residues. V lost 3 bases, J lost 11 bases, and 13 bases stayed unmatched. CDR3 nucleotide sequence: TGTGCCAGCAGCGGGGGACAGAGCCCTATCGCCAAACTGTTTTTT. It is translated as CASSGGQSPIAKLFF.

This chain uses TRBV10-3 with TRBJ2-2, with 7 bases identical to TRBD1. The CDR3 spans 15 residues. The germline CDR1 and CDR2 sequences are ENHRY and SYGVKD. J gave up 0 bases and V 4 bases, and 2 bases lay outside the gene matches. The CDR3 nucleotides read TGTGCCATCAGTGTCGGACAGGCGAACACCGGGGAGCTGTTTTTT. Its translation is CAISVGQANTGELFF.